One and the same sample provided the 23 T cell receptor beta chains below, sequenced in a study of monozygotic twins with inflammatory bowel disease. TCRdb re-called the 5' RACE reads and gives one entry per CDR3 protein, without DNA. The specimen's table records roughly 300,000 distinct CDR3 sequences. Sequences were obtained from blood. These receptors all stem from a human donor with ulcerative colitis or Crohn's disease, or a healthy co-twin of an affected twin (not recorded which).

The V gene is TRBV12-3 or TRBV12-4, the J gene TRBJ1-1; TCRdb proposes TRBD1, but this gene call is untestable without DNA. This CDR3 spans 14 amino acids. CDR3 amino acids: CASSLGQGIFEAFF.

The genes are TRBV5-4 and TRBJ2-1; the D gene TCRdb calls, TRBD1, cannot be checked with no DNA. The CDR3 loop spans 15 amino acids. The germline CDR1 and CDR2 sequences are SGHNT and YYREEE (reference sequence). CDR3 in amino acids: CASSPNRGRNNEQFF.

The chain combines TRBV5-5 with TRBJ2-7; the TCRdb D gene call, TRBD1, has no DNA to confirm it. CDR1 is SGHKS and CDR2 is YYEKEE in the germline V gene (reference sequence). The CDR3 spans 13 residues. The CDR3 loop reads CASSLEGMYEQYF.

The V call is TRBV10-3, the J call TRBJ1-1. This CDR3 has 13 amino acids. Looked up from germline, CDR1 is ENHRY and CDR2 is SYGVKD. This CDR3 reads CAISDRGNTEAFF.

The chain combines TRBV4-1 with TRBJ2-2; TCRdb returns TRBD1, unconfirmable since there is no DNA. CDR3 length: 15 amino acids. The germline gives CDR1 MGHRA, CDR2 YSYEKL. The CDR3 region is CASSRQGADTGELFF.

This CDR3 reads CSARAPAPYEQYF. This chain joins TRBV20-1 and TRBJ2-7; checking the TCRdb D call of TRBD1 is not possible without DNA. The CDR3 is made up of 13 amino acids. Germline V lookup: CDR1 DFQATT, CDR2 SNEGSKA (reference sequence).

The V gene is TRBV7-2, the J gene TRBJ2-1; the TRBD2 assignment by TCRdb is unverifiable without DNA. The CDR3 totals 15 residues. CDR1 SGHTA and CDR2 FQGNSA come from the germline V gene. CDR3: CASSPRGGADNEQFF.

This chain uses TRBV5-1 with TRBJ1-5; no DNA is available, so the TRBD1 call from TCRdb remains unchecked. Looked up from germline, CDR1 is SGHRS and CDR2 is YFSETQ. The CDR3 runs 14 residues. The chain's CDR3 is CASSLVAGEAPQHF.

The rearrangement joins TRBV7-2 to TRBJ2-4; as DNA is missing, the TRBD2 call by TCRdb cannot be tested. Germline-derived CDR1 and CDR2 are SGHTA and FQGNSA. This CDR3 is built from 15 residues. CDR3 in amino acids: CASSFQTSLGNIQYF.

CDR3 sequence reads: CSGEFSGNTIYF. V is TRBV29-1 and J is TRBJ1-3. Germline V gene data show CDR1 as SQVTM and CDR2 as ANQGSEA. The length of the CDR3 is 12 residues.

The chain is built from TRBV7-8 and TRBJ2-1. Germline V gene data show CDR1 as SGHVS and CDR2 as FQNEAQ. The CDR3 length is 15 residues. This CDR3 is CASSFTVSSYNEQFF.

V gene TRBV12-3 or TRBV12-4 combines with J gene TRBJ1-3. The CDR3 consists of 15 residues. Here the CDR3 reads CASSFFFDGRNTIYF.

The chain employs TRBV5-1 and TRBJ2-3. The CDR3 consists of 11 residues. From germline, CDR1 is SGHRS and CDR2 YFSETQ. CDR3 residues: CASSFTDTQYF.

This chain connects TRBV5-4 to TRBJ2-7. CDR1 is SGHNT, CDR2 YYREEE, per germline (reference sequence). The CDR3 is 11 residues long. This CDR3 is CASSLYREQYF.

The chain couples TRBV12-3 or TRBV12-4 to TRBJ2-1; the TRBD1 assignment by TCRdb is unverifiable without DNA. This CDR3 contains 17 residues. The CDR3 here is CASSPPRDRDTADEQFF.

This chain links TRBV7-2 with TRBJ1-2. The CDR3 totals 14 residues. Germline-derived CDR1 and CDR2 are SGHTA and FQGNSA. The CDR3 sequence is CASSFTDINYGYTF.

J is TRBJ2-4 and V is TRBV20-1; TCRdb picks TRBD2, but there is no DNA to check that call. Per germline, CDR1 DFQATT and CDR2 SNEGSKA (reference sequence). This CDR3 is built from 14 residues. CDR3 amino acids: CSASPLAGKNIQYF.

The chain is built from TRBV15 and TRBJ2-2; lacking DNA, the TRBD2 call made by TCRdb goes unchecked. Germline CDR1 is LNHNV and CDR2 is YYDKDF (reference sequence). This CDR3 region has 17 residues. CDR3 sequence reads: CATSRVGLTLNTGELFF.

The CDR3 is CASSYGVLSRLGDTQYF. The chain joins TRBV6-2 or TRBV6-3 to TRBJ2-3. The CDR3 totals 17 residues. Germline CDR1 MNHEY, CDR2 SVGEGT.

V and J are TRBV20-1 and TRBJ1-5. The germline CDR1 and CDR2 sequences are DFQATT and SNEGSKA (reference sequence). The CDR3 covers 15 residues. The CDR3 sequence is CSAPPIGSLNQPQHF.

This chain joins TRBV29-1 and TRBJ2-3; TCRdb's D call of TRBD1 is untestable without DNA. The CDR3 loop spans 14 amino acids. Germline loops: CDR1 SQVTM, CDR2 ANQGSEA. CDR3 amino acids: CSVASGARVDTQYF.

The chain uses TRBV15 and TRBJ2-7. The germline V gene has CDR1 LNHNV and CDR2 YYDKDF (reference sequence). This CDR3 has 13 residues. This CDR3 is CATSRDSYHEQYF.

The chain combines TRBV6-6 with TRBJ2-7; the TCRdb call, TRBD1, lacks DNA for checking. The CDR3 has 12 amino acids. Germline assignment: CDR1 MNHNY and CDR2 SVGAGI (reference sequence). The CDR3 region is CASSYVGGKQYF.